The 9 T cell receptor beta chains reported below all come from one sample, sequenced in a study of vaccination effects on CD4 cells after COVID-19. Before sequencing, viral peptide pools were used by the ViraFEST assay to expand antigen-specific CD4+ T cells. Researchers isolated CD4+ T cells once roughly nine days of culture had elapsed. Neither prior SARS-CoV-2 infection nor positive nucleocapsid antibodies were present in the vaccine recipients. These receptors are not linked to any known antigen. Assay used: immunoSEQ multiplex PCR; TCRdb lists only in-frame clones, some missing. The sample holds fewer than 70,000 clones, about 80% seen once. The starting material was CD4+ T cells from PBMCs cultured with SARS-CoV-2 spike peptides, obtained before COVID-19 vaccination. The receptors were sampled from a human donor who received a COVID-19 vaccine.

J is TRBJ1-2 and V is TRBV20-1; D uncertain. This CDR3 has 10 residues. Trimming pared 2 bases from V and 2 bases from J, leaving 0 bases between. Germline CDR1 DFQATT, CDR2 SNEGSKA (reference sequence). CDR3 sequence: CSARNYGYTF. The DNA for the CDR3 is TGCAGTGCTAGAAACTATGGCTACACCTTC.

The table lists this clone with a few counts. This chain links TRBV3-1 (or the pseudogene TRBV3-2) with TRBJ2-7, with D unresolved. Germline loops: CDR1 LGHDT, CDR2 YNNKEL (reference sequence). The CDR3 runs to 15 residues. Trimming cost V 1 base and J 5 bases, with 15 bases left between them. The CDR3 DNA is TGTGCCAGCAGCCAAGGGGTGGACCCAGACCACGAGCAGTACGTC. Encoded protein: CASSQGVDPDHEQYV.

The chain recombines TRBV2 with TRBJ2-7; possible D gene TRBD1, 5 bases. Germline-derived CDR1 and CDR2 are SNHLY and FYNNEI. V lost 4 bases and J lost 7, with 11 bases in between. This CDR3 has 12 amino acids. CDR3 loop: CASSGDSGEQYV. The CDR3 nucleotides read TGTGCCAGCAGTGGCGACAGTGGAGAGCAGTACGTC.

This sequence joins TRBV5-1 and TRBJ2-5; D is unclear. This CDR3 region has 15 residues. Germline V gene data show CDR1 as SGHRS and CDR2 as YFSETQ. Trimming pared 0 bases from V and 1 base from J, leaving 10 bases between. Here the CDR3 DNA reads TGCGCCAGCAGCTTGGCCGCCAGGAGCCAAGAGACCCAGTACTTC. Its translation: CASSLAARSQETQYF.

The V call is TRBV7-9, the J call TRBJ2-1; a weak D match, TRBD1 (7 bases). CDR3 length equals 18 residues. Trimming removed 1 base at V and 0 bases at J, with 16 bases between. CDR1 is SEHNR and CDR2 is FQNEAQ in the germline V gene (reference sequence). The CDR3 DNA is TGTGCCAGCAGCTTAGTAACGACGCGGGACAGCTCCTACAATGAGCAGTTCTTC. It translates to CASSLVTTRDSSYNEQFF.

V gene TRBV7-8 combines with J gene TRBJ1-3; the D is unclear. V lost 1 base to trimming and J lost 3 bases, with 7 bases between them. The CDR3 consists of 14 residues. Germline V gene lookup returns CDR1 SGHVS and CDR2 FQNEAQ. The DNA of the CDR3 is TGTGCCAGCAGCTTAGTTGGTGTTGGAAACACCATATATTTT. Translation: CASSLVGVGNTIYF.

This chain links TRBV19 with TRBJ2-2; the match to TRBD2 covers 8 bases. Germline V gene lookup returns CDR1 LNHDA and CDR2 SQIVND (reference sequence). V was pared by 3 bases and J by 5 bases, with 8 bases of the junction left unmatched. This CDR3 has 16 amino acids. Written as DNA, the CDR3 is TGTGCCAGTAGTATCAACGGGGGGGCGGAAACCGGGGAGCTGTTTTTT. Translation: CASSINGGAETGELFF.

The chain recombines TRBV3-1 (or the pseudogene TRBV3-2) with TRBJ2-7; TRBD1 aligns across 10 bases. Germline V gives CDR1 LGHDT, CDR2 YNNKEL (reference sequence). The ends lost 2 bases at V and 6 bases at J; junction bases unmatched: 16. The CDR3 spans 18 residues. CDR3 region: CASSQSSPGTGDSIEQYV. The CDR3 DNA reads TGTGCCAGCAGCCAAAGCTCTCCGGGGACAGGGGATTCGATCGAGCAGTACGTC.

The chain is built from TRBV18 and TRBJ2-2; TRBD2 might be the D (7 bases). The CDR3 sequence is 16 residues long. Germline CDR1 is KGHSH and CDR2 is LQKENI. V dropped 0 bases and J dropped 5 bases, with 13 bases sitting between them. The CDR3 protein is CASSPPSGRGTGELFF. The CDR3 region has the DNA TGTGCCAGCTCACCACCTTCAGGGAGGGGGACCGGGGAGCTGTTTTTT. The full variable domain, rest sourced from reference TRBV18 and TRBJ2-2, is NAGVMQNPRHLVRRRGQEARLRCSPMKGHSHVYWYRQLPEEGLKFMVYLQKENIIDESGMPKERFSAEFPKEGPSILRIQQVVRGDSAAYFCASSPPSGRGTGELFFGEGSRLTVL.